This record concerns one T cell receptor (beta chain) sequence. This sample was included in a study of beta chain features in type 1 diabetes. About the study: What patients shared with healthy donors was a similar profile of age, gender and cell yields.

Trimming at V came to 7 bases and at J to 1 base, leaving 6 bases not matched to a gene. CDR3 length equals 14 residues. Germline assignment: CDR1 MRHNA and CDR2 SNTAGT. Populations isolated by sorting all had purity greater than 95%. Investigators reverse transcribed all isolated RNA, so they sequenced expressed TCRB transcripts. Profiled with immunoSEQ multiplex PCR; TCRdb holds only in-frame clones, not every one. This repertoire shows around 200,000 clones, about 12% found once; its top ten account for 0.62%. This chain uses TRBV6-4 with TRBJ1-1; 7 bases fit TRBD1. The source of this sequence is a woman aged 18-29 years in good health. What was sequenced was central memory CD4+ T cells from blood. This CDR3 is CASTARQGNTEAFF. Here the CDR3 DNA reads TGTGCCAGCACCGCCCGACAGGGGAACACTGAAGCTTTCTTT.